This T cell receptor (beta chain) was identified in a study of persistence of HIV-infected CD4 T cells. The stimulus was lysate of CMV-infected fibroblasts, approximately 9.6 ug/mL. CD40L/CD69 double-negative CD45RO-high memory CD4+ T cells were collected. Of note for this clone: Its antigen remains unknown.

The libraries were made with immunoSEQ version 4 in survey mode. TCRdb keeps only in-frame clones here, not all; method: immunoSEQ multiplex PCR. The data show more than 30,000 clones, more than 75% seen once. Germline V gives CDR1 KGHSH, CDR2 LQKENI. V shed 3 bases and J 8 bases; nucleotides not matched to a gene: 2. The CDR3 sequence is 12 residues long. The source is an adult woman with HIV who was CMV-seropositive. The sample in question was CD4+ T cells sorted from PBMCs after roughly 18-hour stimulation, obtained from a patient who received antiretroviral therapy. The rearrangement links TRBV18 to TRBJ1-1, with 8 bases lining up with TRBD1. The CDR3 nucleotides read TGTGCCAGCTCACCCAGACAGGGGGAAGCTTTCTTT. It specifies CASSPRQGEAFF.